The 23 T cell receptor beta chains below come from one sample, sequenced in a study of blood T cell repertoires in COVID-19. Some clones are missing from TCRdb's copy, which holds only in-frame ones; the method was immunoSEQ multiplex PCR. This table holds over 200,000 clones, roughly nine tenths found once. Input material: PBMCs or T cells enriched from blood (not recorded which). These receptors originate from a woman between 45 and 65 years old in a cohort exposed to, infected with or recovered from COVID-19 (not recorded which).

This chain connects TRBV12-3 or TRBV12-4 to TRBJ2-7; D possibly corresponds to TRBD2 (5 bases). Trimming took off 3 bases at V and 6 bases at J, with 9 bases between the two ends. The CDR3 totals 12 residues. Here the CDR3 reads CASSFYEGEQYF. The CDR3 bases are TGTGCCAGCAGTTTTTACGAGGGCGAGCAGTACTTC.

V is TRBV14 and J is TRBJ1-5; D perhaps matches TRBD1 (6 bases). V dropped 10 bases and J dropped 0 bases, with 28 bases sitting between them. The CDR3 has 19 amino acids. Germline values: CDR1 SGHDN, CDR2 FVKESK. This chain's CDR3 is CATKMKGTTTENSNQPQHF. The CDR3 DNA sequence: TGTGCCACCAAGATGAAGGGGACAACGACTGAGAATAGCAATCAGCCCCAGCATTTT.

This clone occurred a few times. The chain has TRBV29-1 and TRBJ2-1; D might be TRBD2 (5 bases). Trimming pared 0 bases from V and 12 bases from J, leaving 15 bases between. The length of the CDR3 is 13 residues. Per the germline V gene, CDR1 is SQVTM and CDR2 is ANQGSEA. The CDR3 DNA reads as TGCAGCGTTGAAGAGATAAGGCCCGCGGGGCAGTTCTTC. Protein: CSVEEIRPAGQFF.

V usage is TRBV11-3 and J usage is TRBJ2-3, with D tentatively TRBD2 (6 bases). The CDR3 totals 14 residues. Germline CDR1 is SGHNT and CDR2 is YENEEA. The V end was cut by 1 base, the J end by 2 bases, with 7 bases between. The CDR3 DNA reads as TGTGCCAGCAGCTTAGGCGGGGCCACAGATACGCAGTATTTT. It yields the protein CASSLGGATDTQYF.

The V gene is TRBV7-6, the J gene TRBJ1-4, with 9 nucleotides matching TRBD1. The CDR3 spans 16 residues. Germline V gene lookup returns CDR1 SGHVS and CDR2 FNYEAQ. V was clipped by 1 base and J by 7 bases; unmatched bases: 7. CDR3: CASSLEQWTGVEKLFF. CDR3 DNA sequence: TGTGCCAGCAGCTTAGAACAATGGACAGGGGTTGAAAAACTGTTTTTT.

The V gene is TRBV5-1, the J gene TRBJ2-3, with TRBD2 identical over 9 bases. This CDR3 has 15 amino acids. Germline CDR1 and CDR2: SGHRS and YFSETQ. V shed 7 bases, J shed 0 bases, and the junction held 6 bases outside the gene matches. The CDR3 coding sequence is TGCGCCAGCGCCGTGGCGGGGGGGAGCACAGATACGCAGTATTTT. Its protein product is CASAVAGGSTDTQYF.

The V call is TRBV4-2, the J call TRBJ2-3, with TRBD2 identical over 10 bases. J was trimmed by 2 bases and V by 4 bases; bases with no gene match: 6. CDR1 is LGHNA and CDR2 is YNFKEQ in the germline V gene. CDR3 length: 16 amino acids. The chain's CDR3 is CASSLVAGGLTDTQYF. In DNA form, the CDR3 reads TGTGCCAGCAGCCTAGTAGCGGGGGGCCTCACAGATACGCAGTATTTT.

Here the CDR3 DNA reads TGCGCCAGCAGTCTAAACCTTACAGGTCATAGCAATCAGCCCCAGCATTTT. Protein sequence: CASSLNLTGHSNQPQHF. The chain links TRBV23-1 to TRBJ1-5; tentatively, D is TRBD1 (5 bases). TRBV23-1 is given ORF status, its function remaining uncertain. Trimming left V 4 bases short and J 0 bases short, with 16 bases between. The CDR3 covers 17 residues.

J is TRBJ1-6 and V is TRBV6-5; a weak D match, TRBD1 (6 bases). The CDR3 sequence is 14 residues long. Germline-derived CDR1 and CDR2 are MNHEY and SVGAGI. V was trimmed by 6 bases and J by 7 bases, leaving 13 bases between them. CDR3 in amino acids: CASSSGDRNSPLHF. The CDR3 bases are TGTGCCAGCAGCTCAGGGGATCGGAATTCACCCCTCCACTTT.

The J gene is TRBJ2-1, the V gene TRBV4-1; tentatively, D is TRBD1 (6 bases). From germline, CDR1 is MGHRA and CDR2 YSYEKL. V was clipped by 0 bases and J by 0 bases, with 9 bases between them. The CDR3 is 16 amino acids. CDR3: CASSQDRGPSYNEQFF. CDR3 DNA sequence: TGCGCCAGCAGCCAAGACAGGGGTCCCTCCTACAATGAGCAGTTCTTC.

This clone was found a few times. This sequence joins TRBV19 and TRBJ1-1; D may be TRBD1 (6 bases). The CDR3 has 15 amino acids. Trimming took off 3 bases at V and 7 bases at J, with 18 bases between the two ends. Germline loops: CDR1 LNHDA, CDR2 SQIVND (reference sequence). CDR3 loop: CASSMGSQGRHEAFF. The CDR3 DNA reads as TGTGCCAGTAGTATGGGGTCCCAGGGGCGACATGAAGCTTTCTTT. Combining the CDR3 with reference TRBV19 and TRBJ1-1 gives the whole variable domain DGGITQSPKYLFRKEGQNVTLSCEQNLNHDAMYWYRQDPGQGLRLIYYSQIVNDFQKGDIAEGYSVSREKKESFPLTVTSAQKNPTAFYLCASSMGSQGRHEAFFGQGTRLTVV.

This clone was detected only once. The genes are TRBV24-1 and TRBJ2-1; TRBD2 might be the D (5 bases). This CDR3 has 16 residues. The germline V gene encodes CDR1 KGHDR and CDR2 SFDVKD. Trimming removed 4 bases from V and 0 bases from J, with 12 bases in between. In nucleotides, the CDR3 is TGTGCCACCAGTGACAAGACTACGAGCTCCTACAATGAGCAGTTCTTC. Protein: CATSDKTTSSYNEQFF.

V gene TRBV20-1 combines with J gene TRBJ1-2; maybe TRBD1 (5 bases). CDR3 length: 10 residues. Per germline, CDR1 DFQATT and CDR2 SNEGSKA (reference sequence). Trimming removed 6 bases at V and 8 bases at J, with 10 bases between. CDR3 region: CSAGVVGYTF. In nucleotides, the CDR3 is TGCAGTGCAGGGGTGGTGGGCTACACCTTC.

This clone was observed a single time. The chain carries TRBV4-1 and TRBJ2-1, with 8 nucleotides matching TRBD2. In germline, CDR1 is MGHRA, CDR2 YSYEKL. V dropped 0 bases and J dropped 6; count of bases not matched to a gene: 7. The CDR3 sequence is 16 residues long. The DNA of the CDR3 is TGCGCCAGCAGCCAAGATCCATCGGGGGGGCTCAATGAGCAGTTCTTC. It specifies CASSQDPSGGLNEQFF.

V is TRBV10-3 and J is TRBJ1-5, with TRBD1 matching 10 bases. The J segment lost 3 bases and the V segment lost 11 bases, leaving 4 bases of the junction unmatched. The CDR3 sequence is 13 residues long. Per the germline V gene, CDR1 is ENHRY and CDR2 is SYGVKD. In nucleotides, the CDR3 is TGTGCCGCGACAGGGGGCCTCAATCAGCCCCAGCATTTT. This codes for CAATGGLNQPQHF.

This clone has only one observation. V is TRBV5-4 and J is TRBJ2-7, with 8 nucleotides matching TRBD1. Germline V CDR1 and CDR2: SGHNT, YYREEE (reference sequence). This CDR3 comprises 14 residues. Germline trimming cut 7 bases from V and 2 bases from J; bases unmatched to any gene: 8. The CDR3 coding sequence is TGTGCCAGCCATTCTCGGGACAGGACCTACGAGCAGTACTTC. Translating gives CASHSRDRTYEQYF. The whole variable domain, remainder taken from reference TRBV5-4 and TRBJ2-7, is ETGVTQSPTHLIKTRGQQVTLRCSSQSGHNTVSWYQQALGQGPQFIFQYYREEENGRGNFPPRFSGLQFPNYSSELNVNALELDDSALYLCASHSRDRTYEQYFGPGTRLTVT.

This clone was observed a few times. The chain links TRBV9 to TRBJ1-3; possibly TRBD1 for D (6 bases). Trimming pared 4 bases from V and 0 bases from J, leaving 11 bases between. The CDR3 contains 15 residues. CDR1 and CDR2 from the germline V gene are SGDLS and YYNGEE. The CDR3 nucleotides are TGTGCCAGCAGCTCGACAGGCCACTCTGGAAACACCATATATTTT. It specifies CASSSTGHSGNTIYF. The variable domain in full, completed from reference TRBV9 and TRBJ1-3, reads DSGVTQTPKHLITATGQRVTLRCSPRSGDLSVYWYQQSLDQGLQFLIQYYNGEERAKGNILERFSAQQFPDLHSELNLSSLELGDSALYFCASSSTGHSGNTIYFGEGSWLTVV.

This clone was seen just once. The rearrangement uses TRBV3-1 (or the pseudogene TRBV3-2) and TRBJ1-6, with 8 positions matching TRBD1. This CDR3 comprises 14 residues. Looked up from germline, CDR1 is LGHDT and CDR2 is YNNKEL (reference sequence). V shed 6 bases, J shed 7 bases, and the junction held 5 bases outside the gene matches. The CDR3: CASRLGQGNSPLHF. The CDR3 DNA follows: TGTGCCAGCAGGCTAGGACAGGGAAATTCACCCCTCCACTTT.

The genes are TRBV3-1 (or the pseudogene TRBV3-2) and TRBJ2-2; D unclear. V was trimmed by 2 bases and J by 2 bases, leaving 3 bases between them. Germline CDR1 LGHDT, CDR2 YNNKEL (reference sequence). The CDR3 is 13 residues long. CDR3 protein: CASSQLNTGELFF. The CDR3, as DNA: TGTGCCAGCAGCCAATTAAACACCGGGGAGCTGTTTTTT.

This clone has only one observation. This chain links TRBV19 with TRBJ2-3; D is ambiguous. The CDR3 sequence is 13 residues long. Germline V gene data show CDR1 as LNHDA and CDR2 as SQIVND (reference sequence). The V end was cut by 7 bases, the J end by 3 bases, with 11 bases between. The CDR3 sequence is CASKPASTDTQYF. The CDR3, as DNA: TGTGCCAGTAAACCTGCTAGTACAGATACGCAGTATTTT. Full variable domain (outside the CDR3, taken from reference TRBV19 and TRBJ2-3): DGGITQSPKYLFRKEGQNVTLSCEQNLNHDAMYWYRQDPGQGLRLIYYSQIVNDFQKGDIAEGYSVSREKKESFPLTVTSAQKNPTAFYLCASKPASTDTQYFGPGTRLTVL.

V and J are TRBV9 and TRBJ2-1, with D maybe TRBD2 (6 bases). Trimming removed 0 bases from V and 8 bases from J, with 12 bases in between. CDR1 and CDR2 from the germline V gene are SGDLS and YYNGEE. The CDR3 is 14 residues long. The CDR3 region has the DNA TGTGCCAGCAGCGTAGCTGAAGGGAGGCATGAGCAGTTCTTC. Protein: CASSVAEGRHEQFF.

V and J are TRBV4-1 and TRBJ1-6; perhaps TRBD1 as D (5 bases). The CDR3 loop spans 16 amino acids. Trimming stripped 0 bases from V and 8 bases from J, with 14 bases between. Germline-derived CDR1 and CDR2 are MGHRA and YSYEKL. The CDR3 sequence: CASSQDLPQAYSPLHF. The CDR3 coding sequence is TGCGCCAGCAGCCAAGATCTTCCACAGGCTTATTCACCCCTCCACTTT.

Worth noting for this clone: At one end, the junction sequence differs from germline, possibly due to a read error. The gene calls are TRBV7-7 and TRBJ2-7; tentatively, D is TRBD2 (6 bases). Germline V gives CDR1 SSHAT, CDR2 FNYEAQ (reference sequence). This CDR3 region has 15 residues. Here the CDR3 reads CASSARLDTSYEQYF. For the CDR3, the DNA is TGTGCTAGCAGCGCCCGACTAGACACCTCCTACGAGCAGTACTTC.